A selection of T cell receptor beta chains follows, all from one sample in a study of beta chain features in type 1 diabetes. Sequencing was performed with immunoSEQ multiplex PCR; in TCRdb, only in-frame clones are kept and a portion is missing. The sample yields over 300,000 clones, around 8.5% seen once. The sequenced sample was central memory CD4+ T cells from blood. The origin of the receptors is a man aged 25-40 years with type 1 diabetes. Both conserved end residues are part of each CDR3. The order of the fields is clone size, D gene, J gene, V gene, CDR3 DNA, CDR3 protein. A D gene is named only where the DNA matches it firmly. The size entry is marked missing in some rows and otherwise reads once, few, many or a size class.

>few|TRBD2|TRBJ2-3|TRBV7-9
TGTGCCAGCAGCTTGGCGGGGGCAGATACGCAGTATTTT
CASSLAGADTQYF
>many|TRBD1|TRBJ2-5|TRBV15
TGTGCCACCAGCAGACTGACAGGGATCCAAGAGACCCAGTACTTC
CATSRLTGIQETQYF
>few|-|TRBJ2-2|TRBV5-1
TGCGCCAGCAGCTTGCAGGGTAACACCGGGGAGCTGTTTTTT
CASSLQGNTGELFF
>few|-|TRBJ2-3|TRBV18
TGTGCCAGCTCACGTCAACCGGGGCAGACTACGCAGTATTTT
CASSRQPGQTTQYF
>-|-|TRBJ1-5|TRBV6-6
TGTGCCAGCAGTTATCGGGGCAATCAGCCCCAGCATTTT
CASSYRGNQPQHF
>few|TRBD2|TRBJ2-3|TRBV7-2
TGTGCCAGCAGCTTACGGCGGGGGACCACAGATACGCAGTATTTT
CASSLRRGTTDTQYF
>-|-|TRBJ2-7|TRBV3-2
TGTGCCAGCAGCCCACAGACGCCCTTC
CASSPQTPF
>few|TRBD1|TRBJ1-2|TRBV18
TGTGCCAGCTCACCACCTGACAGGGGGATCTATGGCTACACCTTC
CASSPPDRGIYGYTF
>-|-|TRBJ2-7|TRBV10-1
TGCGCCAGCAGCCCTACTAGGGAAATCCACGAGCAGTACTTC
CASSPTREIHEQYF
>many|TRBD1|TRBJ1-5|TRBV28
TGTGCCAGCAGACCCGGACAGGGATCAGCGTACCAGCCCCAGCATTTT
CASRPGQGSAYQPQHF
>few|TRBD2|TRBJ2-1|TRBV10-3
TGTGCCATCAAAGCGGGGGGGACAAACAATGAGCAGTTCTTC
CAIKAGGTNNEQFF
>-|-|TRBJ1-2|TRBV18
TGTGCCAGCTCACCCGGGGGAACGGGGGGCTACACCTTC
CASSPGGTGGYTF